The 4 T cell receptor beta chains below were found in one sample sequenced in a study of T-cell memory formation after mild COVID-19. TCRdb reprocessed the 5' RACE reads via MiXCR and lists one record per CDR3 protein. The data show approximately 500,000 distinct CDR3 sequences, roughly 25% seen once. Sequenced sample: PBMCs or a T cell subset sorted from them (not recorded which). The origin of the receptors is an adult woman who had mild COVID-19 (a few samples of this study predate the infection). Cell type and time point are not known.

This clonotype showed up many times. The chain is built from TRBV12-3 or TRBV12-4 and TRBJ1-1; D gene unclear. CDR3 length equals 13 residues. Trimming pared 3 bases from V and 1 base from J, leaving 6 bases between. CDR3 coding DNA: TGTGCCAGCAGTTTTAAAGGGAACACTGAAGCTTTCTTT. Encoded protein: CASSFKGNTEAFF.

V usage is TRBV11-2 and J usage is TRBJ1-5; D is undetermined. V was trimmed by 1 base and J by 0 bases, leaving 7 bases between them. Per germline, CDR1 SGHAT and CDR2 FQNNGV. This CDR3 spans 15 amino acids. The CDR3 nucleotides read TGTGCCAGCAGCTTAGTGTCAGATAGCAATCAGCCCCAGCATTTT. Protein sequence: CASSLVSDSNQPQHF.

The genes are TRBV3-1 and TRBJ1-2; 7 bases agree with TRBD1. V shed 4 bases and J 9 bases; nucleotides not matched to a gene: 8. This CDR3 is built from 13 residues. CDR1 is LGHDT and CDR2 is YNNKEL in the germline V gene (reference sequence). CDR3 sequence (DNA): TGTGCCAGCAGCCCGGGACAGCTGCGGAGCTACACCTTC. It specifies CASSPGQLRSYTF.

The rearrangement uses TRBV4-1 and TRBJ2-1; D might be TRBD1 or TRBD2, each matching 5 bases. The V end lost 0 bases, the J end lost 6 bases, and 15 bases lay between the germline ends. The CDR3 extends over 16 amino acids. Germline CDR1 MGHRA, CDR2 YSYEKL. The CDR3 here is CASSQEPGRGGNEQFF. CDR3 DNA: TGCGCCAGCAGCCAAGAGCCGGGAAGGGGTGGCAATGAGCAGTTCTTC.